One and the same sample provided the 21 T cell receptor beta chains below, sequenced in a study of blood T cell repertoires in COVID-19 (TCRdb year 2020). The receptor library was made with the immunoSEQ multiplex PCR assay. This is the immuneACCESS table as TCRdb keeps it, with only in-frame sequences that have V and J called. A part of the clones is gone; compared with another copy, unresolved V genes explain less than half, and the rest is unexplained. Recorded for this sample are more than 250,000 clones; 70% to 90% of them occurred a single time. The ten largest clones represent approximately 4% of the sample. The sample consisted of peripheral blood. The receptors derive from a man younger than 35 with active or convalescent COVID-19.

J is TRBJ2-7 and V is TRBV6-5, with D maybe TRBD2 (6 bases). The CDR3 is 15 residues long. In germline, CDR1 is MNHEY, CDR2 SVGAGI. Between the trimmed V and J ends, which lost 7 bases and 2 bases, there was a span of 18 bases. CDR3 sequence reads: CASNSETRPPYEQYF. The DNA for the CDR3 is TGTGCCAGCAATAGCGAGACTAGACCACCCTACGAGCAGTACTTC.

The rearrangement joins TRBV11-3 to TRBJ2-7; 11 positions agree with TRBD2. Trimming took 2 bases from V and 4 from J; bases not matched to a gene: 4. The CDR3 loop spans 15 amino acids. CDR1 and CDR2 from the germline V gene are SGHNT and YENEEA. CDR3 region: CASSLSTSGSYEQYF. The CDR3 DNA reads as TGTGCCAGCAGCTTAAGCACTAGCGGGAGTTACGAGCAGTACTTC.

The V call is TRBV11-2, the J call TRBJ2-1; 11 bases are shared with TRBD2. From germline, CDR1 is SGHAT and CDR2 FQNNGV. The length of the CDR3 is 16 residues. Trimming cost V 3 bases and J 7 bases; bases outside gene matches: 8. CDR3 in amino acids: CASSFIRLAGINEQFF. CDR3 bases: TGTGCCAGCAGCTTTATTCGACTAGCGGGGATAAATGAGCAGTTCTTC.

The rearrangement joins TRBV7-6 to TRBJ1-2; TRBD1 is a possible D gene (5 bases). The V end lost 5 bases, the J end lost 2 bases, and 15 bases lay between the germline ends. This CDR3 has 15 amino acids. Germline CDR1 SGHVS, CDR2 FNYEAQ. For the CDR3, the DNA is TGTGCCAGCAGCCCACCCCCAGGGATGAACTATGGCTACACCTTC. Protein: CASSPPPGMNYGYTF. Combining the CDR3 with reference TRBV7-6 and TRBJ1-2 gives the whole variable domain GAGVSQSPRYKVTKRGQDVALRCDPISGHVSLYWYRQALGQGPEFLTYFNYEAQQDKSGLPNDRFSAERPEGSISTLTIQRTEQRDSAMYRCASSPPPGMNYGYTFGSGTRLTVV.

Comments on this clone: At the DNA level, this CDR3 is encoded by other sequences in the same sample as well. The J gene is TRBJ2-5, the V gene TRBV10-2; D possibly corresponds to TRBD2 (6 bases). Trimming took 3 bases from V and 5 from J, leaving 7 bases between them. The CDR3 is made up of 12 amino acids. Germline CDR1 is WSHSY and CDR2 is SAAADI. CDR3 sequence (DNA): TGCGCCAGCAGTGACCGGGGGGAGACCCAGTACTTC. It is translated as CASSDRGETQYF.

This clone was seen more than once but under ten times. The rearrangement uses TRBV4-1 and TRBJ2-2; 8 nucleotides line up with TRBD1. Germline V gene sequence: CDR1 MGHRA, CDR2 YSYEKL. The CDR3 has 16 amino acids. V lost 1 base, J lost 3 bases, and 4 bases stayed unmatched. CDR3 sequence (DNA): TGCGCCAGCAGCCAAGCCGGGACAGGTGACACCGGGGAGCTGTTTTTT. Encoded protein: CASSQAGTGDTGELFF.

This sequence joins TRBV6-2 or TRBV6-3 and TRBJ2-3; D possibly corresponds to TRBD1 (6 bases). The V end was cut by 2 bases, the J end by 5 bases, with 11 bases between. Germline V lookup: CDR1 MNHEY, CDR2 SVGEGT. This CDR3 comprises 14 residues. CDR3 sequence reads: CASSYRDNRDTQYF. CDR3 nucleotide sequence: TGTGCCAGCAGTTACCGGGACAACCGAGATACGCAGTATTTT.

In this sample, this clone turned up once. The chain employs TRBV21-1 and TRBJ2-1; the table's TRBD2 call for D was not verified on the DNA. TRBV21-1 is designated a pseudogene. This CDR3 is 14 amino acids long. The CDR3 DNA reads as TGTGCCAGCAGGGGGACTACTAACCTAAATGAGCAGTTCTTC. Its protein is CASRGTTNLNEQFF.

This clone came up a few times. The chain carries TRBV27 and TRBJ1-2; possibly TRBD1 for D (6 bases). Germline V lookup: CDR1 MNHEY, CDR2 SMNVEV (reference sequence). The CDR3 totals 15 residues. With 5 bases removed from V and 5 bases from J, the gap between germline ends came to 18 bases. The CDR3 sequence is CASSPTRGLGYGYTF. The CDR3 bases are TGTGCCAGCAGTCCTACCAGGGGATTGGGGTATGGCTACACCTTC.

The chain uses TRBV24-1 and TRBJ2-3, with 9 positions matching TRBD1. V shed 2 bases, J shed 3 bases, and the junction held 5 bases outside the gene matches. Germline V gene lookup returns CDR1 KGHDR and CDR2 SFDVKD. The CDR3 is 16 amino acids. The CDR3 DNA reads TGTGCCACCAGTGATTCGGGACAGGGCTTGACAGATACGCAGTATTTT. Its translation is CATSDSGQGLTDTQYF.

The V gene is TRBV19, the J gene TRBJ2-1; 7 nucleotides align to TRBD1. V trimming: 5 bases; J trimming: 1 base; junction bases outside the gene matches: 5. Per germline, CDR1 LNHDA and CDR2 SQIVND (reference sequence). This CDR3 has 15 amino acids. CDR3 region: CASSPRQGSYNEQFF. In nucleotides, the CDR3 is TGTGCCAGTAGTCCCCGACAGGGTTCCTACAATGAGCAGTTCTTC.

The chain employs TRBV6-1 and TRBJ1-1; D uncertain. Germline CDR1 reads MNHNS; CDR2 reads SASEGT. With 2 bases removed from V and 8 bases from J, the gap between germline ends came to 9 bases. The CDR3 length is 12 residues. Here the CDR3 reads CASSELAEEAFF. CDR3 sequence (DNA): TGTGCCAGCAGTGAACTGGCAGAAGAAGCTTTCTTT.

The V gene is TRBV5-4, the J gene TRBJ1-4, with 7 positions matching TRBD1. Unmatched junction bases numbered 10, after V lost 4 bases and J lost 4 bases. The CDR3 contains 16 residues. Germline CDR1 SGHNT, CDR2 YYREEE (reference sequence). This CDR3 is CASSRGGGTVNEKLFF. The CDR3 nucleotides are TGTGCCAGCAGCCGCGGCGGGGGGACAGTTAATGAAAAACTGTTTTTT.

The chain joins TRBV7-2 to TRBJ2-1; D not certain. Germline-derived CDR1 and CDR2 are SGHTA and FQGNSA. Trimming removed 5 bases at V and 6 bases at J, with 11 bases between. CDR3 length equals 13 residues. The DNA for the CDR3 is TGTGCCAGCAGCCTCGCGCTCCGCAATGAGCAGTTCTTC. It yields the protein CASSLALRNEQFF.

This clone was found once. The DNA of the CDR3 is TGTGCCAGCAGCCAATGGGGCTATGGGGGGAATGAGCAGTTCTTC. Translating it yields CASSQWGYGGNEQFF. V and J are TRBV14 and TRBJ2-1, with a tentative D call TRBD2 (6 bases). Germline assignment: CDR1 SGHDN and CDR2 FVKESK. The CDR3 is made up of 15 amino acids. V lost 2 bases and J 7 bases, leaving 15 bases between the germline ends.

Here the CDR3 DNA reads TGTGCCAGCTCACCACTAGACAGTGCGGTAGGTGAAGCTTTCTTT. This translates into CASSPLDSAVGEAFF. The rearrangement links TRBV18 to TRBJ1-1, with D possibly being TRBD1 (5 bases). CDR1 KGHSH and CDR2 LQKENI come from the germline V gene. Between the trimmed V and J ends, which lost 1 base and 7 bases, there was a span of 16 bases. The CDR3 spans 15 residues.

This chain uses TRBV7-9 with TRBJ1-2; perhaps TRBD1 as D (5 bases). The CDR3 contains 14 residues. V was pared by 3 bases and J by 4 bases, with 12 bases between. The germline gives CDR1 SEHNR, CDR2 FQNEAQ (reference sequence). Here the CDR3 DNA reads TGTGCCAGCAGCTTTGGACACCCTATCTATGGCTACACCTTC. This translates into CASSFGHPIYGYTF.

V and J are TRBV2 and TRBJ1-6; TRBD1 might be the D (5 bases). CDR1 is SNHLY, CDR2 FYNNEI, per germline. The V end lost 8 bases, the J end lost 5 bases, and 13 bases lay between the germline ends. This CDR3 has 14 amino acids. Here the CDR3 DNA reads TGTGCCAGCTCCACCCGACAGAATAATTCACCCCTCCACTTT. This sequence encodes CASSTRQNNSPLHF.

This clone was observed a single time. The chain links TRBV13 to TRBJ1-6, with TRBD1 matching over 10 bases. CDR1 and CDR2 (germline): PRHDT, FYEKMQ (reference sequence). With V trimmed by 4 bases and J by 9 bases, 6 bases remained unmatched. This CDR3 spans 15 amino acids. CDR3 protein: CASSSTGTGVSPLHF. The CDR3 DNA reads as TGTGCCAGCAGCTCAACCGGGACAGGGGTTTCACCCCTCCACTTT.

This rearrangement joins TRBV24-1 to TRBJ2-1, with TRBD1 identical over 9 bases. Germline CDR1 reads KGHDR; CDR2 reads SFDVKD. This CDR3 contains 15 residues. The V segment lost 4 bases and the J segment 5 bases; nucleotides outside the gene matches: 5. The CDR3 region is CATSEGQGPNNEQFF. The CDR3 region has the DNA TGTGCCACCAGTGAGGGACAGGGTCCCAACAATGAGCAGTTCTTC.

V usage is TRBV11-3 and J usage is TRBJ2-5; 8 nucleotides match TRBD2. Germline CDR1 reads SGHNT; CDR2 reads YENEEA. V was pared by 2 bases and J by 4 bases, with 6 bases of the junction left unmatched. This CDR3 spans 15 amino acids. This chain's CDR3 is CASSLRSSGRETQYF. CDR3 nucleotide sequence: TGTGCCAGCAGCTTAAGGTCCAGCGGGAGAGAGACCCAGTACTTC. Combining the CDR3 with reference TRBV11-3 and TRBJ2-5 gives the whole variable domain EAGVVQSPRYKIIEKKQPVAFWCNPISGHNTLYWYLQNLGQGPELLIRYENEEAVDDSQLPKDRFSAERLKGVDSTLKIQPAELGDSAVYLCASSLRSSGRETQYFGPGTRLLVL.